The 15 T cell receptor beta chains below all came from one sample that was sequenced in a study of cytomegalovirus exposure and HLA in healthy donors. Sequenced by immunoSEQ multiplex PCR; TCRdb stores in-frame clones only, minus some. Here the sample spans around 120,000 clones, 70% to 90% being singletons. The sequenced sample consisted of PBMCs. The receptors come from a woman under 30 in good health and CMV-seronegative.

The CDR3 DNA sequence: TGTGCCAGCAGTTCCAATGACAGGGGCCACGAGCAGTACTTC. Translating gives CASSSNDRGHEQYF. This chain joins TRBV27 and TRBJ2-7; 8 bases match TRBD1. This CDR3 comprises 14 residues. Trimming at V came to 4 bases and at J to 5 bases, leaving 7 bases not matched to a gene. The germline V gene encodes CDR1 MNHEY and CDR2 SMNVEV (reference sequence).

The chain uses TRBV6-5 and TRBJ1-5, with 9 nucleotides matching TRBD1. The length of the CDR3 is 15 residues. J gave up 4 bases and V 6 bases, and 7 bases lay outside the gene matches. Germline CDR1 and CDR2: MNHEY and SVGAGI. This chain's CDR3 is CASSPGTGMNQPQHF. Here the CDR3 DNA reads TGTGCCAGCAGCCCCGGGACAGGGATGAATCAGCCCCAGCATTTT.

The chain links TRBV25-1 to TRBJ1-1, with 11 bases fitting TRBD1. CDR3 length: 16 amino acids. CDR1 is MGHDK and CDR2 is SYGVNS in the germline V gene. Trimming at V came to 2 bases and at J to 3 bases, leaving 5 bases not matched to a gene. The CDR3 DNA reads TGTGCCAGCAGTGAAAAATTGGGACAGGGGGACACTGAAGCTTTCTTT. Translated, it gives CASSEKLGQGDTEAFF.

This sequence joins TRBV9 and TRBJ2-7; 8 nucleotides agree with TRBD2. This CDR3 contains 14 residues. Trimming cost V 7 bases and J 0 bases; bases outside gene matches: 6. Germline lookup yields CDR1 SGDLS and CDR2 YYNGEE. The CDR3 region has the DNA TGTGCCAGCTCTGGTACTAGCGGCTCCTACGAGCAGTACTTC. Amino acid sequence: CASSGTSGSYEQYF. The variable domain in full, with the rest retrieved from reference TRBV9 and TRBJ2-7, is DSGVTQTPKHLITATGQRVTLRCSPRSGDLSVYWYQQSLDQGLQFLIQYYNGEERAKGNILERFSAQQFPDLHSELNLSSLELGDSALYFCASSGTSGSYEQYFGPGTRLTVT.

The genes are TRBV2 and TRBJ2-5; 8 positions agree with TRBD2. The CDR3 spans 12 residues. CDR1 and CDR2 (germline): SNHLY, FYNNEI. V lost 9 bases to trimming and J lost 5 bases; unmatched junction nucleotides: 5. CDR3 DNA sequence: TGTGCCAGGGGACTAGTTGAGGAGACCCAGTACTTC. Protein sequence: CARGLVEETQYF.

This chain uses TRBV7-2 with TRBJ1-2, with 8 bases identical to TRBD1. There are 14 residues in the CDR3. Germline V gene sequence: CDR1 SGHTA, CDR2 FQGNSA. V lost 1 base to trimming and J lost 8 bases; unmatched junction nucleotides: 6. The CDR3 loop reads CASSLGGQGRGYTF. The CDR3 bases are TGTGCCAGCAGCTTAGGCGGACAGGGTCGAGGCTACACCTTC.

The CDR3 bases are TGCGCCAGCAGCCAAGATAGGGGGGGCGCAGATACGCAGTATTTT. Its translation: CASSQDRGGADTQYF. This chain links TRBV4-3 with TRBJ2-3; weak D call: TRBD2 (7 bases). The CDR3 consists of 15 residues. CDR1 and CDR2 (germline): LGHNA, YSLEER. V lost 0 bases and J 4 bases, leaving 11 bases between the germline ends.

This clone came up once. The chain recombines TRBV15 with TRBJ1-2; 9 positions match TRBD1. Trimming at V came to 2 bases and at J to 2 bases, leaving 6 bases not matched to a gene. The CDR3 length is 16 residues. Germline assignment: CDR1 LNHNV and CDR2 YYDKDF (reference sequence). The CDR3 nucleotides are TGTGCCACCAGCAGAAGCACAGGGGGCGCGAACTATGGCTACACCTTC. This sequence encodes CATSRSTGGANYGYTF.

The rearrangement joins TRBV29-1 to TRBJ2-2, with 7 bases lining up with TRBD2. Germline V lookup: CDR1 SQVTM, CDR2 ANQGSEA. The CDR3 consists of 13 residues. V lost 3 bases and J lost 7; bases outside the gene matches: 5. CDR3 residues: CSVDAGDGGELFF. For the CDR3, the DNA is TGCAGCGTTGACGCGGGGGATGGCGGGGAGCTGTTTTTT.

CDR3 bases: TGTGCCAGCAGTACCGGGGTGTCGGGAAACACCATATATTTT. Residues: CASSTGVSGNTIYF. This chain connects TRBV28 to TRBJ1-3; D not certain. Trimming pared 5 bases from V and 4 bases from J, leaving 12 bases between. Germline lookup yields CDR1 MDHEN and CDR2 SYDVKM. This CDR3 region has 14 residues.

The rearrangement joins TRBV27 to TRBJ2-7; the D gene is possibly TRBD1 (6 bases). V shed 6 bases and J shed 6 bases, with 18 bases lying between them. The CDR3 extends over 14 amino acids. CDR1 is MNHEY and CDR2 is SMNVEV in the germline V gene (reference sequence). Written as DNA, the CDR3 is TGTGCCAGCAGATCCGAGGGGGTGGCGGTCGAGCAGTACTTC. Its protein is CASRSEGVAVEQYF.

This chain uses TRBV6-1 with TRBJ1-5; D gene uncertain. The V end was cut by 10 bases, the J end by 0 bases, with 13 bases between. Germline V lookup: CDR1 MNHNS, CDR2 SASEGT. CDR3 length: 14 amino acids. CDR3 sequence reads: CATTVPYSNQPQHF. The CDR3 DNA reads TGTGCCACCACAGTACCCTATAGCAATCAGCCCCAGCATTTT.

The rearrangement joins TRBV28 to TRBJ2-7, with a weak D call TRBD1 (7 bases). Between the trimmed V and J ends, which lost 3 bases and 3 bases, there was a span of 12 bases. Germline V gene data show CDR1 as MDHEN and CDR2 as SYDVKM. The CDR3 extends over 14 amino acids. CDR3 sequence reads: CASSFAGGGYEQYF. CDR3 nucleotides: TGTGCCAGCAGTTTCGCAGGGGGAGGCTACGAGCAGTACTTC.

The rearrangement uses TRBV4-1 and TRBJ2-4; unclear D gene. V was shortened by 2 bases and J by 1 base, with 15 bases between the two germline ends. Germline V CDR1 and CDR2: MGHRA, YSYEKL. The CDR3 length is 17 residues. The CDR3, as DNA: TGCGCCAGCAGCCAATTGCCATTAGGAGCTGCCAAAAACATTCAGTACTTC. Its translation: CASSQLPLGAAKNIQYF.

Here the CDR3 DNA reads TGTGCCACCGTTCGGGGCGGGGGCTACGAGCAGTACTTC. Its translation is CATVRGGGYEQYF. The gene calls are TRBV2 and TRBJ2-7; 7 nucleotides match TRBD2. Germline values: CDR1 SNHLY, CDR2 FYNNEI. J lost 3 bases, V lost 10 bases, and 9 bases had no gene match. CDR3 size: 13 residues.